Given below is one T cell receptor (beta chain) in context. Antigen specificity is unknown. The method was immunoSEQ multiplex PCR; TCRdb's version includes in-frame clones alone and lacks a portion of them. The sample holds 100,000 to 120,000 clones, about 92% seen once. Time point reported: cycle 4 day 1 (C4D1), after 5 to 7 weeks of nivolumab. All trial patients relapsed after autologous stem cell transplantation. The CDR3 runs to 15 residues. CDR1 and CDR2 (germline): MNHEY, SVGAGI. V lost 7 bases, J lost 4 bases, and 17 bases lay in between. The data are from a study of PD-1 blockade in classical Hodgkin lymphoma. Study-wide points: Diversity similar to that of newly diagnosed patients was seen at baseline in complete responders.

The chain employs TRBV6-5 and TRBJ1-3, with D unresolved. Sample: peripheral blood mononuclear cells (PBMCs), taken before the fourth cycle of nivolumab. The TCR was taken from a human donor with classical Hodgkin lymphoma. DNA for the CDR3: TGTGCCAGCACCACCTTCAAGGAGTTCGGAAACACCATATATTTT. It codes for CASTTFKEFGNTIYF.